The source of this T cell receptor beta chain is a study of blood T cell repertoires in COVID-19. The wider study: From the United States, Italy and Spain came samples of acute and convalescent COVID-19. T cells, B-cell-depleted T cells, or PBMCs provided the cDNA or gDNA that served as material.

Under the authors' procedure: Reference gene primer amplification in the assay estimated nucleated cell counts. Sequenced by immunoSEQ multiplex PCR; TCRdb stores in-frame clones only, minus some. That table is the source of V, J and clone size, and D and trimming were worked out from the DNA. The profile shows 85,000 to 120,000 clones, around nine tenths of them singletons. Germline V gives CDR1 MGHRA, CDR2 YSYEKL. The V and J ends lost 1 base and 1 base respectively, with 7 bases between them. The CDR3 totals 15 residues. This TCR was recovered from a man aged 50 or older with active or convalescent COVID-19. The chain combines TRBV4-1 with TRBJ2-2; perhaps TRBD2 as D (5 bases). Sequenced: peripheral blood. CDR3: CASSQGTVNTGELFF. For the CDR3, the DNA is TGCGCCAGCAGCCAAGGGACTGTGAACACCGGGGAGCTGTTTTTT.